This TCR beta chain was identified during a study of blood T cell repertoires in COVID-19 (dated by TCRdb to 2018 to 2020). Some background on the complete study: Collaborator samples came from the United States, Italy and Spain and covered acute and convalescent phases of COVID-19. Subjects who had been exposed to COVID-19, were actively infected with it, or had recovered from it provided the deeply sampled blood TCRbeta repertoires that made up the dataset. The repertoires were released in a freely available public database meant as a resource for research on the immune response to SARS-CoV-2. Samples were obtained from the ongoing ImmuneRACE study (first 160 participants) and from 950 to 1,500 subjects provided by 6 global collaborators. Where available, HLA class I and class II types were obtained from metadata supplied by the sample provider rather than from assay-based typing. Nearly every sample came with metadata listing a de-identified subject ID, COVID-19 status, age in years and sex. The material from the prospective study consisted of cDNA or gDNA derived from T cells, B-cell-depleted T cells, or PBMCs. Here is what the overall study found, with its caveats: Clinical and demographic metadata were provided uncurated, with the amount varying by source and participant.

TCRbeta CDR3 regions were amplified from genomic DNA by means of the immunoSEQ Assay, a bias-controlled multiplex PCR. The authors' pipeline ran thus. The number of nucleated cells in each sample was estimated from the amplification of reference gene primers within the assay. To quantify the absolute abundance of each unique TCRbeta CDR3 rearrangement, sequence reads were collapsed and filtered. Productive Simpson clonality was computed per sample as the square root of Simpson's diversity index over productive rearrangements. TCRdb stores this immuneACCESS table with in-frame sequences only. Part of the clones is absent; in the studies checked, under half of the shortfall reflects unresolved V genes, and no reason is known for the rest. That table supplies the V and J calls and clone size; D and trimming were determined from the DNA. The sample yields 220,000 or so clones; about 86% were counted once. 3% to 3.5% of the sample lies in the top ten.

V and J lose 3 bases and 3 bases, and a span of 21 bases separates them. The CDR3 holds 17 amino acids from the cysteine to the phenylalanine. Left in the record is the CDR3 DNA by itself, 51 bases read in frame from the first base. CDR1 and CDR2, looked up from the germline V gene, are MGHRA and YSYEKL. Regarding this clone: This receptor's antigen is unknown. The record has no base qualities; no much larger clone is one base away.

A second Seattle source provided samples from volunteer blood donors who had recovered from COVID-19. The collaborating institutions used their own protocols to collect whole blood in K2EDTA tubes. For TCRbeta analysis, collaborators shipped samples as frozen whole blood, isolated PBMCs, or DNA extracted from either of those sample types. The clonotype originates from a woman under 40 who had recovered from COVID-19. The sequenced sample was peripheral blood. This chain is built from TRBV4-1 and TRBJ2-7, with a weak D call of TRBD1 (6 bases match). The CDR3 in this case is CASSQFLLWGLDYEQYF. The DNA reads TGCGCCAGCAGCCAGTTCCTTCTGTGGGGGCTCGACTACGAGCAGTACTTC.